These T cell receptor beta chains were read from a single sample in a study of beta chain features in type 1 diabetes. Using immunoSEQ multiplex PCR, the repertoire was profiled, and TCRdb retains in-frame clones only, with some absent. The data hold about 900,000 clones, with about a sixth observed a single time. Sequencing was performed on naive CD4+ T cells from blood. The receptors derive from a woman aged 18-29 years in good health. Each CDR3 is given with its conserved first and last residue. A D gene is named only where the DNA matches it firmly. The listing skips clone size in some rows; elsewhere it reads once, few, many or a size class.

j_call clone_size cdr3_length d_call v_call cdr3_aa cdr3_nt
TRBJ2-5 NA 13 NA TRBV25-1 CASSEGGGRTQYF TGTGCCAGCAGTGAAGGTGGGGGAAGGACCCAGTACTTC
TRBJ2-2 many 14 NA TRBV10-3 CAIMPRTNTGELFF TGTGCCATCATGCCCAGAACTAACACCGGGGAGCTGTTTTTT
TRBJ2-7 NA 15 TRBD2 TRBV4-1 CASSQDPGLANEQYF TGCGCCAGCAGCCAAGATCCGGGACTAGCGAACGAGCAGTACTTC
TRBJ2-5 NA 9 NA TRBV20-1 CSAEETQYF TGCAGTGCCGAAGAGACCCAGTACTTC
TRBJ2-5 few 13 TRBD1 TRBV6-6 CASRDSIQETQYF TGTGCCAGCCGGGACAGCATACAAGAGACCCAGTACTTC
TRBJ2-7 NA 14 NA TRBV19 CASSTAAISYEQYF TGTGCCAGTAGTACGGCGGCGATCTCCTACGAGCAGTACTTC
TRBJ1-2 NA 14 NA TRBV18 CASSFSGDNYGYTF TGTGCCAGCTCATTCTCAGGGGATAACTATGGCTACACCTTC
TRBJ1-2 NA 12 NA TRBV21-1 CASNTESVGYTF TGTGCCAGCAACACAGAAAGTGTGGGCTACACCTTC
TRBJ2-5 few 14 TRBD1 TRBV7-2 CASSPPGTVGTQYF TGTGCCAGCAGCCCCCCCGGGACAGTTGGGACCCAGTACTTC
TRBJ1-1 many 11 NA TRBV2 CASNMDTEAFF TGTGCCAGCAATATGGACACTGAAGCTTTCTTT
TRBJ2-5 few 15 NA TRBV5-1 CASSLEAGLAETQYF TGCGCCAGCAGCTTGGAGGCAGGGCTTGCTGAGACCCAGTACTTC
TRBJ2-3 NA 14 NA TRBV7-2 CASSLARTTDTQYF TGTGCCAGCAGCCTAGCGCGGACAACAGATACGCAGTATTTT
TRBJ2-5 NA 14 NA TRBV18 CASSWSRDEETQYF TGTGCCAGCTCATGGTCGAGGGATGAAGAGACCCAGTACTTC
TRBJ1-5 few 13 NA TRBV28 CASSFLPRQPQHF TGTGCCAGCAGTTTCTTACCTCGTCAGCCCCAGCATTTT
TRBJ2-2 NA 16 TRBD2 TRBV28 CASSLLGTSGSGELFF TGTGCCAGCAGTTTATTGGGGACTAGCGGGAGTGGGGAGCTGTTTTTT
TRBJ2-3 NA 14 TRBD2 TRBV28 CASSTSGLTDTQYF TGTGCCAGCTCTACTAGCGGTCTCACAGATACGCAGTATTTT
TRBJ1-2 few 14 NA TRBV5-4 CASSLLSSNYGYTF TGTGCCAGCAGCTTGTTGTCCTCCAACTATGGCTACACCTTC
TRBJ2-5 NA 14 TRBD2 TRBV2 CASSGLVPGETQYF TGTGCCAGCAGCGGACTAGTCCCCGGAGAGACCCAGTACTTC
TRBJ2-1 few 15 NA TRBV28 CASSLSGVPYNEQFF TGTGCCAGCAGTTTATCAGGGGTCCCCTACAATGAGCAGTTCTTC
TRBJ2-7 NA 14 TRBD2 TRBV7-2 CASSISGRAGEQYF TGTGCCAGCAGCATTAGCGGGAGGGCCGGGGAGCAGTACTTC
TRBJ2-7 NA 11 NA TRBV20-1 CSARVRYEQYF TGCAGTGCTAGAGTCCGGTACGAGCAGTACTTC
TRBJ2-2 NA 13 NA TRBV6-6 CASSYLEVGELFF TGTGCCAGCAGTTACCTAGAAGTCGGGGAGCTGTTTTTT
TRBJ1-2 few 13 TRBD1 TRBV18 CASSRTGGPGYTF TGTGCCAGCTCACGGACAGGGGGTCCTGGCTACACCTTC
TRBJ1-5 few 14 NA TRBV19 CASTPMGSGQPQHF TGTGCCAGTACCCCGATGGGTAGCGGTCAGCCCCAGCATTTT
TRBJ2-5 NA 15 NA TRBV18 CASSSVPMDQETQYF TGTGCCAGCTCTTCGGTCCCGATGGACCAAGAGACCCAGTACTTC
TRBJ2-3 NA 12 NA TRBV5-6 CASSLGKYTQYF TGTGCCAGCAGCTTGGGGAAGTATACGCAGTATTTT
TRBJ1-5 NA 14 NA TRBV5-4 CASSLGGANQPQHF TGTGCCAGCAGCTTGGGCGGGGCCAATCAGCCCCAGCATTTT
TRBJ1-2 few 15 NA TRBV6-5 CASRYTRTRNYGYTF TGTGCCAGCAGATACACACGGACACGAAACTATGGCTACACCTTC
TRBJ2-7 few 15 TRBD2 TRBV7-2 CASSLGAGGAYEQYF TGTGCCAGCAGCTTAGGGGCGGGAGGGGCCTACGAGCAGTACTTC
TRBJ2-1 few 12 NA TRBV25-1 CASSEGRDEQFF TGTGCCAGCAGTGAGGGCAGGGATGAGCAGTTCTTC
TRBJ1-4 NA 14 TRBD1 TRBV6-1 CASSSGQDSEKLFF TGTGCCAGCAGCTCGGGACAGGACTCGGAAAAACTGTTTTTT
TRBJ2-3 NA 14 NA TRBV7-2 CASSSLQGTDTQYF TGTGCCAGCAGCTCGTTACAGGGCACAGATACGCAGTATTTT
TRBJ2-7 NA 13 TRBD2 TRBV2 CASSDTSEDEQYF TGTGCCAGCAGTGACACTAGCGAGGACGAGCAGTACTTC
TRBJ2-7 few 15 TRBD1 TRBV9 CASSVTAGQAYEQYF TGTGCCAGCAGCGTAACCGCGGGACAGGCCTACGAGCAGTACTTC
TRBJ2-3 NA 16 TRBD2 TRBV4-2 CASSQSALADIDTQYF TGTGCCAGCAGCCAATCGGCTCTAGCGGATATAGATACGCAGTATTTT
TRBJ2-7 NA 13 NA TRBV6-5 CASTGSGTYEQYF TGTGCCAGCACGGGTAGCGGCACTTACGAGCAGTACTTC
TRBJ2-7 NA 14 TRBD1 TRBV28 CASSPGTGNYEQYF TGTGCCAGCAGTCCCGGGACAGGGAATTACGAGCAGTACTTC
TRBJ1-2 NA 12 TRBD1 TRBV6-6 CACRDRGYGYTF TGTGCCTGCCGGGACAGGGGCTATGGCTACACCTTC
TRBJ2-7 NA 13 NA TRBV4-3 CASSPGTGHGQYF TGCGCCAGCAGCCCCGGGACGGGCCACGGGCAGTACTTC
TRBJ1-2 few 15 TRBD1 TRBV25-1 CASSESRPGQAGYTF TGTGCCAGCAGTGAATCTAGGCCGGGACAGGCTGGCTACACCTTC
TRBJ2-1 few 13 NA TRBV7-9 CASSLWLRNEQFF TGTGCCAGCAGCTTATGGCTTCGGAATGAGCAGTTCTTC
TRBJ2-1 NA 14 TRBD2 TRBV7-8 CASSPFIGRNEQFF TGTGCCAGCAGCCCCTTCATCGGGAGGAATGAGCAGTTCTTC
TRBJ2-5 NA 13 NA TRBV29-1 CSVGYGLPETQYF TGCAGCGTTGGTTATGGACTACCGGAGACCCAGTACTTC
TRBJ2-1 NA 17 NA TRBV12-2 CASRLPSTSGRYNEQFF TGTGCAAGTCGCTTACCCTCTACTAGCGGGAGGTACAATGAGCAGTTCTTC
TRBJ2-1 few 13 TRBD1 TRBV28 CASHRDSYNEQFF TGTGCCAGCCACCGGGACAGTTACAATGAGCAGTTCTTC
TRBJ1-5 NA 14 TRBD1 TRBV9 CASSYGQGDQPQHF TGTGCCAGCAGCTATGGACAGGGCGACCAGCCCCAGCATTTT
TRBJ2-1 NA 16 NA TRBV7-9 CASSLMGSSTPREQFF TGTGCCAGCAGCTTAATGGGGTCCTCCACTCCCCGGGAGCAGTTCTTC
TRBJ2-1 NA 14 TRBD2 TRBV29-1 CSVIPSGNDNEQFF TGCAGCGTCATTCCTAGCGGGAACGACAATGAGCAGTTCTTC
TRBJ1-1 once 13 NA TRBV2 CANGREENTEAFF TGTGCCAACGGGAGGGAGGAAAACACTGAAGCTTTCTTT
TRBJ2-5 few 15 NA TRBV9 CASSVAAGSGETQYF TGTGCCAGCAGCGTAGCGGCCGGGAGTGGAGAGACCCAGTACTTC
TRBJ1-2 NA 14 TRBD1 TRBV4-2 CASSPGQRNYGYTF TGTGCCAGCAGTCCGGGACAGAGAAACTATGGCTACACCTTC
TRBJ2-3 few 15 TRBD2 TRBV5-6 CASSLAGGPSDTQYF TGTGCCAGCAGCTTGGCGGGAGGGCCATCAGATACGCAGTATTTT
TRBJ2-1 NA 17 TRBD2 TRBV27 CANKTGLAGGHHNEQFF TGTGCCAACAAGACAGGACTAGCGGGAGGCCATCACAATGAGCAGTTCTTC
TRBJ2-1 NA 16 TRBD2 TRBV6-6 CASSRISGRPYNEQFF TGTGCCAGCAGTCGTATTAGCGGGAGGCCCTACAATGAGCAGTTCTTC
TRBJ2-5 NA 16 NA TRBV2 CASWGAEVRYQETQYF TGTGCCAGCTGGGGGGCGGAAGTAAGGTACCAAGAGACCCAGTACTTC
TRBJ2-7 once 13 TRBD2 TRBV11-3 CASSRDYGYEQYF TGTGCCAGCAGCCGGGACTACGGCTACGAGCAGTACTTC
TRBJ1-2 NA 12 NA TRBV5-8 CASVKGPYGYTF TGTGCCAGCGTCAAGGGGCCCTATGGCTACACCTTC
TRBJ1-2 few 14 TRBD1 TRBV7-2 CASSFDRENYGYTF TGTGCCAGCAGCTTCGACAGGGAAAACTATGGCTACACCTTC
TRBJ2-1 NA 13 NA TRBV29-1 CSGGLSSYNEQFF TGCAGCGGGGGCCTGAGCTCCTACAATGAGCAGTTCTTC
TRBJ2-1 NA 13 NA TRBV7-9 CASSLVAYNEQFF TGTGCCAGCAGCTTAGTGGCTTACAATGAGCAGTTCTTC